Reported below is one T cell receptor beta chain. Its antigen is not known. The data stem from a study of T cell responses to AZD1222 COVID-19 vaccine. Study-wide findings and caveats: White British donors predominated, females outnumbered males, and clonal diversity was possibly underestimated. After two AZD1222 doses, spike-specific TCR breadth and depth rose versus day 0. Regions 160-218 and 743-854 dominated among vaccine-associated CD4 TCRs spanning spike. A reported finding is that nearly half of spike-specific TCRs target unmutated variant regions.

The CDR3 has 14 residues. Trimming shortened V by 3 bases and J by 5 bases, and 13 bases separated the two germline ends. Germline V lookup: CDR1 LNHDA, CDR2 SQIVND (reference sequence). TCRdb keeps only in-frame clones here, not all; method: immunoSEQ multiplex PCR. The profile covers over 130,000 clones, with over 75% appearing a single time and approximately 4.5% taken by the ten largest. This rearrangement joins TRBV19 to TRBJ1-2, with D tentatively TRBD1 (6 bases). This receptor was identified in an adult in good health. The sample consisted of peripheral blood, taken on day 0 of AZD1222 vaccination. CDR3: CASSIPDRSYGYTF. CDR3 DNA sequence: TGTGCCAGTAGTATTCCTGACAGGAGTTATGGCTACACCTTC.